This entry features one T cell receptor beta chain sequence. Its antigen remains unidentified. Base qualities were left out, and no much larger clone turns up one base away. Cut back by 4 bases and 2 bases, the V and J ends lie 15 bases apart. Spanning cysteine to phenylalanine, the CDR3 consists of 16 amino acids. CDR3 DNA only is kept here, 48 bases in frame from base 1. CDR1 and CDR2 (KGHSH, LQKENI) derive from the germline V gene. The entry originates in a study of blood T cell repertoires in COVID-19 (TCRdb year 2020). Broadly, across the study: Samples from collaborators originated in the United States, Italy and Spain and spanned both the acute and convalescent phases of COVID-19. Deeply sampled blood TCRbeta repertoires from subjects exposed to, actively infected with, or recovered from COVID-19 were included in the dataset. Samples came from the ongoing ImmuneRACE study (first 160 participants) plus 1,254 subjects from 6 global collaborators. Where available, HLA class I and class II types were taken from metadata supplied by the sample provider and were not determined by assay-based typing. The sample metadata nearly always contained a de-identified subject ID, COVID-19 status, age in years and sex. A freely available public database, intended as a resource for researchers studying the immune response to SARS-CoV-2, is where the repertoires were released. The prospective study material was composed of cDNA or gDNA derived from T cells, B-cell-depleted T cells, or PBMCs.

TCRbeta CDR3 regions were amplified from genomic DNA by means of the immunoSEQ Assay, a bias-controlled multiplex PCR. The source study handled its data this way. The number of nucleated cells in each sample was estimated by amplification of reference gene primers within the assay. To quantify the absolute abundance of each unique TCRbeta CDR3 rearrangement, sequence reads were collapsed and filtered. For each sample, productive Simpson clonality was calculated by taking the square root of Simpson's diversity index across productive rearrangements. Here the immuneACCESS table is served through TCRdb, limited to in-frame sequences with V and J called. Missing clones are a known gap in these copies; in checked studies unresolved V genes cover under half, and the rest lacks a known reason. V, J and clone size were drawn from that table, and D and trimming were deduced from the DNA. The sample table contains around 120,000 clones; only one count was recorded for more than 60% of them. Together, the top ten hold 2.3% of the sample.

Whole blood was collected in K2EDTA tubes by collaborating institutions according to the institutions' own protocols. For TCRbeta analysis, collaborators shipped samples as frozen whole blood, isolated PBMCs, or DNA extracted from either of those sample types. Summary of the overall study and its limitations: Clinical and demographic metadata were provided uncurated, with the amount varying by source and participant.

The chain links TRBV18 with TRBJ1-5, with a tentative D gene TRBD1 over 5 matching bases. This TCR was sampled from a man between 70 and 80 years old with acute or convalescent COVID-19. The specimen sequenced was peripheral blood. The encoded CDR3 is CASSLQQARGNQPQHF. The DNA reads TGTGCCAGCTCACTTCAACAGGCTCGTGGCAATCAGCCCCAGCATTTT.